The present T cell receptor (beta chain) was sequenced within a study of radiation and T cells in renal cell carcinoma. The V gene's germline CDR1 is SNHLY and CDR2 FYNNEI. The CDR3 sequence is 14 residues long. The V gene lost 4 bases and the J gene lost 1 base, with 7 bases spanning the gap. Generated by immunoSEQ multiplex PCR, the TCRdb table keeps only in-frame clones and is missing some. The top ten hold roughly 5% of the sample, which has 100,000 to 150,000 clones, 65% to 85% seen once. Time point reported: blood 2 weeks post-SBRT. Treatment noted: 15 Gy SBRT to primary tumor, nephrectomy 4 weeks later. Blood was sampled at baseline, 2 weeks and 4 weeks after SBRT.

The receptor's source is a man in his forties or fifties with renal cell carcinoma. The source was blood, collected from a patient whose treatment included radiotherapy and nephrectomy. The chain combines TRBV2 with TRBJ2-2; D not resolved. CDR3 in amino acids: CASSVWGNTGELFF. For the CDR3, the DNA is TGTGCCAGCAGTGTATGGGGGAACACCGGGGAGCTGTTTTTT. The variable domain in full, completed from reference TRBV2 and TRBJ2-2, reads EPEVTQTPSHQVTQMGQEVILRCVPISNHLYFYWYRQILGQKVEFLVSFYNNEISEKSEIFDDQFSVERPDGSNFTLKIRSTKLEDSAMYFCASSVWGNTGELFFGEGSRLTVL.